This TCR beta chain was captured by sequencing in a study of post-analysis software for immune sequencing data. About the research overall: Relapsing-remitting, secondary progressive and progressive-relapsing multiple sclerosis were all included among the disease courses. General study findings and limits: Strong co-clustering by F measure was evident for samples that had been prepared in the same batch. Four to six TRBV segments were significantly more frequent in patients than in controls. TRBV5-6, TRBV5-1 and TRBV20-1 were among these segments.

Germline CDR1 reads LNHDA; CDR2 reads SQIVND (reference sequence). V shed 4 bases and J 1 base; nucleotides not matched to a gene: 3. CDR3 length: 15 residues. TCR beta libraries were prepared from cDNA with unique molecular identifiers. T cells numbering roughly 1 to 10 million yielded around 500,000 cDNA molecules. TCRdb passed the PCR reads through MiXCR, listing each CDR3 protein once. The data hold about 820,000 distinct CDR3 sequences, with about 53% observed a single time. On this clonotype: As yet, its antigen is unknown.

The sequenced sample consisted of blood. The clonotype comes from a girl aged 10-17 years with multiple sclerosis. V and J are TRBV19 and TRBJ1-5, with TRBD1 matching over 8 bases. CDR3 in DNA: TGTGCCAGTAGTAATACAGGGGGAAGCAATCAGCCCCAGCATTTT. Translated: CASSNTGGSNQPQHF.